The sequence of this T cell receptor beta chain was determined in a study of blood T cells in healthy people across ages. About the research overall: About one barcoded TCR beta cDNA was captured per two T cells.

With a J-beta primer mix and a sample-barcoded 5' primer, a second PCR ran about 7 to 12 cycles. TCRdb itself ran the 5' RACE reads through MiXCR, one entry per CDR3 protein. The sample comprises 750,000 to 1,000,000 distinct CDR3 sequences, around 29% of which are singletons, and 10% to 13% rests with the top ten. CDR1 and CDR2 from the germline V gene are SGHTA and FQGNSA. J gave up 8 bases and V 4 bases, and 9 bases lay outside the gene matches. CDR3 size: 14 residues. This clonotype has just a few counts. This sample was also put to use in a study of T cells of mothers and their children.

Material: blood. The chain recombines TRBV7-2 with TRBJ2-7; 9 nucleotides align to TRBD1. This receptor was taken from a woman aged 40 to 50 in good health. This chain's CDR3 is CASSSGTGHTKQYF. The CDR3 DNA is TGTGCCAGCAGCTCTGGGACAGGGCATACGAAGCAGTACTTC.